The T cell receptor beta chain under discussion was sequenced for a study of blood T cell repertoires in COVID-19. Regarding this clone: This sample includes further DNA sequences coding for the same CDR3.

Profiled with immunoSEQ multiplex PCR; TCRdb holds only in-frame clones, not every one. In the table there are 150,000 to 250,000 clones, about 85% of which are singletons. V dropped 2 bases and J dropped 0 bases, with 6 bases sitting between them. This CDR3 is 15 amino acids long. Germline lookup yields CDR1 SGHRS and CDR2 YFSETQ. This study enrolled people aged roughly 18 to 89 from 24 US geographic areas. Categorization into cohorts depended on clinical history that participants reported. This chain joins TRBV5-1 and TRBJ1-6; no clear D. This TCR was sampled from a woman between 25 and 40 years old who had recovered from COVID-19. Sequencing was done on a sample of PBMCs or T cells enriched from blood (not recorded which). The CDR3 reads CASSLGSSYNSPLHF. The CDR3 DNA reads TGCGCCAGCAGCTTAGGGAGCTCCTATAATTCACCCCTCCACTTT.